This T cell receptor beta chain is from a study of T cells in Graves' hyperthyroidism and ophthalmopathy. Across the study: Before treatment of any kind, peripheral blood was taken at initial diagnosis.

Regions amplified from RNA transcripts were the TCR beta CDR3 regions. The primer set for the first-round RT-PCR of the TCR CDR3 was HTBI. TCRdb passed the multiplex PCR reads through MiXCR, listing each CDR3 protein once. The sample includes 270,000 or so distinct CDR3 sequences, about 16% of them seen just once. Germline CDR1 is MGHDK and CDR2 is SYGVNS. V was shortened by 4 bases and J by 7 bases, with 14 bases between the two germline ends. The CDR3 sequence is 13 residues long. Study results and limitations: A model of 13 V-J pairs discriminated ophthalmopathy from stable hyperthyroidism. The blood repertoire included most of the expanded thyroid clonotypes above 0.001.

The sample holds a few counts of this clonotype. The target antigen is unknown. Sequencing was carried out using blood. The origin of this receptor is a woman aged 50 to 60 with Graves' hyperthyroidism that later progressed to Graves' ophthalmopathy. This chain links TRBV25-1 with TRBJ2-7; D gene uncertain. The CDR3: CASSVITVMEQYF. CDR3 coding DNA: TGTGCCAGCAGTGTCATAACAGTGATGGAGCAGTACTTC.